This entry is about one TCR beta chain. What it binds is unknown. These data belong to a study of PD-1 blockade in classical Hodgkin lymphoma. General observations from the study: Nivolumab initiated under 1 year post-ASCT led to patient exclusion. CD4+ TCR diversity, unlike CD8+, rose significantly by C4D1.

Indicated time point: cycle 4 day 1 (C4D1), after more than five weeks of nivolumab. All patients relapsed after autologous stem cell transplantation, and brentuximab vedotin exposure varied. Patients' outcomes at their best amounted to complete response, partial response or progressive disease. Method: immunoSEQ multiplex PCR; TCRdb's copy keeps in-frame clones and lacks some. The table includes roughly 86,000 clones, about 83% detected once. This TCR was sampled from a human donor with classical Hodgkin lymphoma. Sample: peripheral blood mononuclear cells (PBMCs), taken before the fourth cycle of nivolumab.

The CDR3 DNA reads as TGTGCCAGCAGTTCTCTTCCAGACTGGGGCACCGGGGAGCTGTTTTTT. Translating it yields CASSSLPDWGTGELFF. The chain is built from TRBV27 and TRBJ2-2, with D unresolved. The CDR3 extends over 16 amino acids. Trimming left V 4 bases short and J 4 bases short, with 16 bases between. Germline CDR1 reads MNHEY; CDR2 reads SMNVEV (reference sequence).